This record concerns one T cell receptor (beta chain) sequence. The antigen this receptor binds is unknown. Base qualities are missing; no much larger clone stands one base away. This sample is drawn from a study of control samples from healthy donors and cancer patients (dated by TCRdb to 2018 to 2020). The library was generated by the immunoSEQ multiplex PCR assay. TCRdb retrieved this table from immuneACCESS and kept in-frame rearrangements only. Not all clones are present; in checked studies, unresolved V genes account for under half, and no reason is known for the remainder. The sample profile shows around 170,000 clones; about 93% of them were found once. Jointly, the top ten make up 0.68% of the sample. Its CDR3 holds 13 amino acids, cysteine through phenylalanine. Of all the DNA, just the CDR3 is kept, 39 bases in frame from base 1. The V end gives up 4 bases and the J end 5 bases, leaving 4 bases in the junction not matched to a gene. Taken from the germline V gene, the CDR1 and CDR2 loops are ENHRY and SYGVKD.

Recombination joined TRBV10-3 with TRBJ2-7; TRBD2 matches 8 bases in the middle. Sequences were obtained from blood. This sequence originates from a woman aged 30 to 39 in good health. The bases are TGTGCCATCAGTGCATTGACTAGCGACGAGCAGTACTTC. Translated, this gives CAISALTSDEQYF.